This TCR beta chain was sequenced for a study of beta chain features in type 1 diabetes. Study-wide points: A closer apparent resemblance between naive, central memory and Treg TCRB repertoires was seen in patients than in healthy donors. A possible short-template PCR bias applies equally to patients and controls. Shortening that was moderate but significant affected the TCRB CDR3s of Type 1 diabetes patients in all four CD4+ subsets.

A remark on this clone: As yet, its antigen is unknown.

Expressed TCRB transcripts were sequenced because the entire RNA isolate underwent reverse transcription. Sequencing used immunoSEQ multiplex PCR; TCRdb keeps in-frame clones, though not all of them. The sample shows 330,000 or so clones, 10% to 15% of them seen only once. Purity exceeding 98% was reached by all sorted populations. The clonotype was recovered from a woman between 18 and 30 years old with type 1 diabetes. Source material: naive CD4+ T cells from blood.

This CDR3 reads CASSQVDRRTYNSPLHF. CDR3 DNA: TGTGCCAGCAGCCAAGTGGACAGGAGGACCTATAATTCACCCCTCCACTTT. The V gene is TRBV4-2, the J gene TRBJ1-6; 7 bases line up with TRBD1. The CDR3 has 17 residues. V shed 1 base, J shed 2 bases, and the junction held 5 bases outside the gene matches. The germline CDR1 and CDR2 sequences are LGHNA and YNFKEQ.